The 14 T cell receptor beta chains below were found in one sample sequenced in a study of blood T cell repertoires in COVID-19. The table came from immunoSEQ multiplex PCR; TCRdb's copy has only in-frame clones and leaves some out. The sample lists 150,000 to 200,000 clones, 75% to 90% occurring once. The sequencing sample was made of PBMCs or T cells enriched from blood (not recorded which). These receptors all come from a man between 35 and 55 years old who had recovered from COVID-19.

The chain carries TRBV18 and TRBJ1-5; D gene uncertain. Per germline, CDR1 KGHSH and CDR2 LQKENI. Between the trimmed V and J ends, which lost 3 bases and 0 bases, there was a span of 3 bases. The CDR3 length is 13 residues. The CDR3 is CASSPYSNQPQHF. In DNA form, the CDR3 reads TGTGCCAGCTCACCGTATAGCAATCAGCCCCAGCATTTT.

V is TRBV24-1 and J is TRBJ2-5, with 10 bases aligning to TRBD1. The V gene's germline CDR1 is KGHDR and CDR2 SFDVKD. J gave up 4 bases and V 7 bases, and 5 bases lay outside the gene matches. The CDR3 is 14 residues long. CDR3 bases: TGTGCCACCAGGGGGACAGGGGAAGGAGAGACCCAGTACTTC. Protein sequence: CATRGTGEGETQYF.

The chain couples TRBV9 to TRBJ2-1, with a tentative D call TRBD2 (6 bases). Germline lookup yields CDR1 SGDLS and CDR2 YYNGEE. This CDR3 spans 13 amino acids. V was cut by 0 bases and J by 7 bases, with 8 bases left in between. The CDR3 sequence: CASSVVGSNEQFF. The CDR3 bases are TGTGCCAGCAGCGTAGTCGGGAGTAATGAGCAGTTCTTC.

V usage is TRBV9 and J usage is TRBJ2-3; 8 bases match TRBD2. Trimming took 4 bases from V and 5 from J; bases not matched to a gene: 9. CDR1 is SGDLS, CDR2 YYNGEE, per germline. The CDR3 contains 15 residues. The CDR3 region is CASSSGNGGGDTQYF. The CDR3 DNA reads TGTGCCAGCAGCTCCGGGAACGGGGGGGGAGATACGCAGTATTTT.

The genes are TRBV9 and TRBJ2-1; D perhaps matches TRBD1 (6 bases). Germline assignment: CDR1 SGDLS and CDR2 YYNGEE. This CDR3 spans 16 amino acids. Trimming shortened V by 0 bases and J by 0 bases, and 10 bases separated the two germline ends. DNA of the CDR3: TGTGCCAGCAGCGTAGAGCCAGGGGCCTCCTACAATGAGCAGTTCTTC. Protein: CASSVEPGASYNEQFF.

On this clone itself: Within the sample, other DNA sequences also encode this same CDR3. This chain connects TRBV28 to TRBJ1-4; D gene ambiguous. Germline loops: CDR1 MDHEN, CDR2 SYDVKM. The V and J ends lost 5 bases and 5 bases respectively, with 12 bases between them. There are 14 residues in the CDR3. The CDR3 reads CASSPGGQNEKLFF. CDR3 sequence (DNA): TGTGCCAGCAGTCCCGGAGGGCAAAATGAAAAACTGTTTTTT.

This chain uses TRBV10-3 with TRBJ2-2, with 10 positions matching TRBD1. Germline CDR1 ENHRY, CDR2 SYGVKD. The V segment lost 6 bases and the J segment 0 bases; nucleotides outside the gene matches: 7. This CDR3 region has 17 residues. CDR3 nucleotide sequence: TGTGCCATCAGCCCGGACAGGGGGTCCCCGAACACCGGGGAGCTGTTTTTT. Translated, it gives CAISPDRGSPNTGELFF.

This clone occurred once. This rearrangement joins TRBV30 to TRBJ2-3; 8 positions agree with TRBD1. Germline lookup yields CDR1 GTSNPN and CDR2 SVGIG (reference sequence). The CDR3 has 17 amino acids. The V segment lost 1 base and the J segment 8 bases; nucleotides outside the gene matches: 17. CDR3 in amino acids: CAWSGGLQGAGEGTQYF. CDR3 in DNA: TGTGCCTGGAGTGGAGGCCTCCAGGGGGCTGGAGAGGGTACGCAGTATTTT. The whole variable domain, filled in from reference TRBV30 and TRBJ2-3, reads SQTIHQWPATLVQPVGSPLSLECTVEGTSNPNLYWYRQAAGRGLQLLFYSVGIGQISSEVPQNLSASRPQDRQFILSSKKLLLSDSGFYLCAWSGGLQGAGEGTQYFGPGTRLTVL.

The CDR3 DNA sequence: TGTGCCAGCGACCAGGGGATAGGGAACTATGGCTACACCTTC. As protein: CASDQGIGNYGYTF. This chain connects TRBV19 to TRBJ1-2; possibly TRBD1 for D (6 bases). The CDR3 extends over 14 amino acids. Germline values: CDR1 LNHDA, CDR2 SQIVND (reference sequence). V dropped 9 bases and J dropped 2 bases, with 16 bases sitting between them.

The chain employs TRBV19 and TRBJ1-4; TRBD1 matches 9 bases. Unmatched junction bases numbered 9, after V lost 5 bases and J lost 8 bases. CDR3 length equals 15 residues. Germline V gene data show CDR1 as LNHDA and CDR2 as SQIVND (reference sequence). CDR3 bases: TGTGCCAGTAGTCCTCCGGGACAGGGAAGGGAAAAACTGTTTTTT. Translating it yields CASSPPGQGREKLFF. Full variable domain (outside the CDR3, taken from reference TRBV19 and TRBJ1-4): DGGITQSPKYLFRKEGQNVTLSCEQNLNHDAMYWYRQDPGQGLRLIYYSQIVNDFQKGDIAEGYSVSREKKESFPLTVTSAQKNPTAFYLCASSPPGQGREKLFFGSGTQLSVL.

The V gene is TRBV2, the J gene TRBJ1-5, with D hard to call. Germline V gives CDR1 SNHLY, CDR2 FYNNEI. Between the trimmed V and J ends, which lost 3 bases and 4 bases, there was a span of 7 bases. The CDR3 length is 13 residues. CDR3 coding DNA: TGTGCCAGCAGTGAGTCCGGGAATCAGCCCCAGCATTTT. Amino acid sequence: CASSESGNQPQHF.

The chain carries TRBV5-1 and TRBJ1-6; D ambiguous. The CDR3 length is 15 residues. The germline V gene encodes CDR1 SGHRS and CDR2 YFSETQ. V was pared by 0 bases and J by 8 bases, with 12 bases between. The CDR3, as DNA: TGCGCCAGCAGCTTGGGTGGGCAGAAATATTCACCCCTCCACTTT. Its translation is CASSLGGQKYSPLHF.

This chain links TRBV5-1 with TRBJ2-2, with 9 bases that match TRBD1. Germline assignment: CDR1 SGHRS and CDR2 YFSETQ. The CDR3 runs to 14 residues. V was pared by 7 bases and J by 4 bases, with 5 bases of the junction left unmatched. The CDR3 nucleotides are TGCGCCAGCGCCGGGACAGGGACCACCGGGGAGCTGTTTTTT. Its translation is CASAGTGTTGELFF.

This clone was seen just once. Here the CDR3 DNA reads TGTGCCAGCAGCCAATCGTTGGGGGGGACTGGAAACACCATATATTTT. It codes for CASSQSLGGTGNTIYF. The chain recombines TRBV3-1 (or the pseudogene TRBV3-2) with TRBJ1-3; the D gene is possibly TRBD1 (5 bases). The CDR3 has 16 amino acids. Trimming took 2 bases from V and 2 from J, leaving 13 bases between them. The germline V gene encodes CDR1 LGHDT and CDR2 YNNKEL (reference sequence).